This is a list of T cell receptor beta chains from one sample in a study of T cells in Graves' hyperthyroidism and ophthalmopathy. TCRdb used MiXCR to reprocess the multiplex PCR reads, holding one entry per CDR3 protein. There are 650,000 to 850,000 distinct CDR3 sequences in the sample; roughly a sixth occur only once, and around 17% lies in the top ten. Material: blood. Receptors originate from a woman aged 50 to 65 with Graves' hyperthyroidism that later progressed to Graves' ophthalmopathy. CDR3s include the opening cysteine and the closing phenylalanine or tryptophan. D genes are given only for firm matches. Clone sizes are given selectively: once, few, many, or a class where the clone is expanded.

size,V,D,J,DNA,CDR3
many,TRBV18,TRBD2,TRBJ2-7,TGTGCCAGCTCACCGCCGACTAGCGGGGGATCCTACGAGCAGTACTTC,CASSPPTSGGSYEQYF
few,TRBV5-1,.,TRBJ2-5,TGCGCCAGCAGCTTGGAGGGGGGCGCTTACGAGACCCAGTACTTC,CASSLEGGAYETQYF
.,TRBV10-1,TRBD1,TRBJ1-2,TGCGCCAGCTGGGGGACAGGGTCGACTAACTATGGCTACACCTTC,CASWGTGSTNYGYTF
many,TRBV2,.,TRBJ1-2,TGTGCCAGCAGTGAAGCGCCCAGGGTGGACACCTTC,CASSEAPRVDTF
many,TRBV3-1,.,TRBJ2-5,TGTGCCAGCAGCCTAGAAGAGGGGGAAGAGACCCAGTACTTC,CASSLEEGEETQYF
many,TRBV2,.,TRBJ1-2,TGTGCCAGCCGACCAGGGCGTTATGGCTACACCTTC,CASRPGRYGYTF
many,TRBV29-1,.,TRBJ2-7,TGCAGCGCCGGACAGTCCTACGAGCAGTACTTC,CSAGQSYEQYF
many,TRBV11-1,TRBD1,TRBJ2-7,TGTGCCAGCAGCTTAGCGGGACAGGGCGAGCAGTACTTC,CASSLAGQGEQYF
many,TRBV2,.,TRBJ2-7,TGTGCCAGCATCCCACAGGGTGTCTACGAGCAGTACTTC,CASIPQGVYEQYF
.,TRBV6-1,TRBD1,TRBJ1-2,TGTGCCAGCAGGCCTGTTGGCCAGGGGGGGGGGTACTATGGCTACACCTTC,CASRPVGQGGGYYGYTF
.,TRBV13,TRBD1,TRBJ1-6,TGTGCCAGCAGCTTAATGGGACAGGGTCGATCACCCCTCCACTTT,CASSLMGQGRSPLHF
few,TRBV19,TRBD1,TRBJ1-1,TGTGCCAGTAGCTATCAGGGGGGCCGGACTGAAGCTTTCTTT,CASSYQGGRTEAFF
many,TRBV20-1,.,TRBJ2-1,TGCAGTGCTAGAGGACAGGGAGGCAATGAGCAGTTCTTC,CSARGQGGNEQFF
many,TRBV3-1,TRBD2,TRBJ2-3,TGTGCCAGCAGCCAAGACCCCGGGACTAGCGGGGGTTACACAGATACGCAGTATTTT,CASSQDPGTSGGYTDTQYF
few,TRBV6-9,.,TRBJ1-2,TGTGCCAGCAGTTACCGGACAGCGAGTTATGGCTACACCTTC,CASSYRTASYGYTF
.,TRBV19,.,TRBJ2-2,TGTGCCAGTAGTATGACGGGGGGCATTACCGGGGAGCTGTTTTTT,CASSMTGGITGELFF
.,TRBV30,.,TRBJ1-4,TGTGCCGGGGGGGACGAAAAACTGTTTTTT,CAGGDEKLFF
.,TRBV2,TRBD2,TRBJ2-1,TGTGCCAGCAGTGACCTAGCGGGGGCTCGGAGTGAGCAGTTCTTC,CASSDLAGARSEQFF
.,TRBV2,TRBD1,TRBJ1-2,TGTGCCAGCACCACGACAGGGGGCGGGATCTATGGCTACACCTTC,CASTTTGGGIYGYTF
.,TRBV18,TRBD1,TRBJ2-1,TGTGCCAGCTCACCAGAGACAGGGGGCTACAATGAGCAGTTCTTC,CASSPETGGYNEQFF